The sequence of this TCR beta chain was determined in a study of blood T cells in healthy people across ages. Looking at the study overall: About one barcoded beta molecule per two T cells came from capture by template switching.

The use of a sample-barcoded 5' primer and a J-beta primer mix characterized a second PCR of about 6 to 12 cycles. Each CDR3 protein is one row after TCRdb ran MiXCR on the 5' RACE reads. This sample has about 640,000 distinct CDR3 sequences, with under 65% found just once. Sequencing was carried out using blood. This TCR came from a man aged 60 to 69 in good health.

The CDR3 region has the DNA TGTGCCAGCTCAACTAGGACAGGCCAAGAGACCCAGTACTTC. It encodes CASSTRTGQETQYF. The chain uses TRBV18 and TRBJ2-5; 7 bases are shared with TRBD1. The CDR3 is made up of 14 amino acids. Germline V lookup: CDR1 KGHSH, CDR2 LQKENI. The junction had 4 bases not matched to a gene; V was cut back by 5 bases and J by 1 base.